This TCR beta chain originates from a study of PD-1 blockade in classical Hodgkin lymphoma (dated by TCRdb to about 2020). Regarding the research as a whole: Nivolumab dosing was 3 mg/kg intravenously every 2 weeks, continuing until either disease progression or unacceptable toxicity. The study used TCR beta sequencing and CyTOF to define a peripheral blood immune signature of response to PD-1 blockade in classical Hodgkin lymphoma.

Regarding this clone: Its cognate antigen has yet to be identified. Base qualities were left out, and no much larger clone turns up one base away.

The Qiagen DNeasy kit was used to extract genomic DNA both from unsorted PBMCs and from the negatively selected CD4+ and CD8+ fractions. Using primers that anneal to V and J segments, immunoSEQ multiplex PCR amplified the TCR beta CDR3 regions. Amplification bias was minimized using a synthetic immune receptor repertoire, and residual bias was removed computationally after sequencing. On the study's bioinformatics: Repertoire diversity was quantified as the Shannon entropy index using custom Python scripts. The unsorted, CD4+ and CD8+ repertoires were each analyzed separately, with the exception of combined analyses, where CD4+ and CD8+ sequences were merged in silico. Clonal expansion was defined as at least a 2-fold frequency increase after treatment relative to C1D1, with a pseudocount of 0.5 for undetected baseline clones. Clones with 0 or 1 copy at C1D1 were defined as singleton clones, while clones with 2 or more copies were defined as non-singleton clones. By matching protein sequences in sorted samples from the same patient, clones expanded in unsorted samples were annotated as CD4+, CD8+ or unknown. Diversity changes from C1D1 to C4D1 were tested in paired samples using Wilcoxon tests. The immuneACCESS repertoire file appears here via TCRdb, limited to in-frame rearrangements. These files lack a portion of the clones; in checked studies, under half of the deficit traces to unresolved V genes, and the cause of the others is not known. The V and J calls and clone size are taken from that table; D and trimming were inferred from the DNA. The sample table lists about 36,000 clones, 69% of them with a count of one. Of the sample, 14% falls within the top ten clones.

Reading from cysteine to phenylalanine, the CDR3 counts 16 amino acids. Only the CDR3 DNA stays, 48 bases, in frame from base 1. V and J lose 3 bases and 0 bases, and a span of 9 bases separates them. According to the germline V gene, CDR1 reads MDHEN and CDR2 reads SYDVKM. The time point label on this specimen signifies: cycle 2 day 1 (C2D1) of nivolumab. Every trial patient had relapsed after autologous stem cell transplantation, and cohorts A, B and C differed in prior brentuximab vedotin exposure. The trial cohort included some 53 patients with relapsed/refractory classical Hodgkin lymphoma, and each patient had a best overall response of complete response, partial response or progressive disease. Single-agent nivolumab was administered to trial patients in the multi-cohort phase II CheckMate 205 trial. An independent review committee assessed best overall response by applying the 2007 International Working Group response criteria. Trial PBMCs were collected just before the start of nivolumab (C1D1) and during therapy at cycle 2 day 1 and cycle 4 day 1. Peripheral blood was collected in 8 mL Vacutainer Cell Preparation Tubes, from which PBMCs were isolated by centrifugation and then cryopreserved.

General findings and caveats noted by the study authors: CD4+ but not CD8+ TCR diversity rose significantly by C4D1 (p=0.0027 vs p=0.16), most apparent in complete responders (p=0.02). Newly diagnosed patients were reported to have lower baseline TCR diversity than healthy donors, and relapsed/refractory patients were reported to have lower baseline TCR diversity still. The study covered only a single clinical trial cohort, and the causes of the repertoire differences, possibly disease activity or prior therapy, were still not defined. Lower diversity was observed in patients in whom nivolumab was started less than 1 year after ASCT, and these patients were excluded from later analyses so that confounding by immune reconstitution would be avoided. Baseline diversity similar to that of newly diagnosed patients was observed in trial patients achieving complete response, whereas significantly lower diversity was observed in partial responders and progressors.

Sequenced here: peripheral blood mononuclear cells (PBMCs), sampled before the second cycle of nivolumab. The rearranged chain carries TRBV28 and TRBJ2-6, with an unclear D gene assignment. This TCR came from a human donor with classical Hodgkin lymphoma. The CDR3 region: CASSLIRNSGANVLTF. In nucleotides, the sequence is TGTGCCAGCAGTTTGATCAGGAACTCTGGGGCCAACGTCCTGACTTTC.